Listed here are 32 T cell receptor beta chains from one sample, sequenced in a study of blood T cell repertoires in COVID-19. Assay used: immunoSEQ multiplex PCR; TCRdb lists only in-frame clones, some missing. The sample lists about 260,000 clones, roughly nine tenths seen once, with roughly 9.8% in the top ten. Material: peripheral blood. Receptor source: a man aged 35-49 years who had recovered from COVID-19.

The J gene is TRBJ2-3, the V gene TRBV23-1; 9 bases agree with TRBD2. TRBV23-1 is marked as an open reading frame, function uncertain. CDR3 length: 17 residues. Trimming took 2 bases from V and 0 from J; bases not matched to a gene: 6. The CDR3 loop reads CASSQVPRGGSTDTQYF. Written as DNA, the CDR3 is TGCGCCAGCAGTCAAGTACCGCGGGGGGGAAGCACAGATACGCAGTATTTT.

This chain joins TRBV29-1 and TRBJ1-2, with TRBD1 as a possible D gene (5 bases). Trimming removed 6 bases from V and 1 base from J, with 9 bases in between. The CDR3 runs 12 residues. Germline CDR1 SQVTM, CDR2 ANQGSEA. The CDR3 sequence: CSVAQGNYGYTF. The CDR3 DNA is TGCAGCGTCGCCCAGGGTAACTATGGCTACACCTTC.

The chain uses TRBV9 and TRBJ1-6, with 7 bases matching TRBD1. This CDR3 region has 15 residues. With V trimmed by 0 bases and J by 8 bases, 5 bases remained unmatched. The germline V gene encodes CDR1 SGDLS and CDR2 YYNGEE. The CDR3 loop reads CASSVAGDSHSPLHF. CDR3 bases: TGTGCCAGCAGCGTAGCTGGGGACAGTCATTCACCCCTCCACTTT. The full variable domain, in which reference TRBV9 and TRBJ1-6 provide the parts outside the CDR3, is DSGVTQTPKHLITATGQRVTLRCSPRSGDLSVYWYQQSLDQGLQFLIQYYNGEERAKGNILERFSAQQFPDLHSELNLSSLELGDSALYFCASSVAGDSHSPLHFGNGTRLTVT.

This clone occurred many times. The sample has other DNA sequences that encode this CDR3 too. The chain carries TRBV12-3 or TRBV12-4 and TRBJ2-7; 8 bases fit TRBD2. The junction had 1 base not matched to a gene; V was cut back by 5 bases and J by 4 bases. The CDR3 consists of 12 residues. The CDR3 coding sequence is TGTGCCAGCAGTCGCGGGGGGTACGAGCAGTACTTC. Amino acids: CASSRGGYEQYF.

V gene TRBV6-5 combines with J gene TRBJ2-7; TRBD2 might be the D (5 bases). CDR3 length equals 13 residues. With 5 bases removed from V and 1 base from J, the gap between germline ends came to 9 bases. Germline values: CDR1 MNHEY, CDR2 SVGAGI. Here the CDR3 reads CASSRRESYEQYF. The CDR3 coding sequence is TGTGCCAGCAGTCGAAGGGAGTCCTACGAGCAGTACTTC.

The V call is TRBV4-3, the J call TRBJ1-1; 9 bases agree with TRBD1. This CDR3 is 16 amino acids long. J was trimmed by 1 base and V by 3 bases; bases with no gene match: 6. The V gene's germline CDR1 is LGHNA and CDR2 YSLEER. The CDR3 sequence: CASSHPGQGANTEAFF. CDR3 sequence (DNA): TGCGCCAGCAGCCACCCGGGACAGGGAGCGAACACTGAAGCTTTCTTT.

The chain joins TRBV19 to TRBJ2-5, with 9 bases matching TRBD1. The CDR3 has 15 amino acids. V was clipped by 3 bases and J by 1 base; unmatched bases: 3. The V gene's germline CDR1 is LNHDA and CDR2 SQIVND (reference sequence). CDR3 in DNA: TGTGCCAGTAGTATTCGACAGGGGGTCCAAGAGACCCAGTACTTC. Translation gives CASSIRQGVQETQYF.

CDR3 protein: CASSLRPGASGSTDTQYF. The CDR3 nucleotides read TGTGCCAGCAGCTTAAGGCCGGGGGCTAGCGGATCCACAGATACGCAGTATTTT. This chain links TRBV7-2 with TRBJ2-3, with a tentative D call TRBD2 (7 bases). V gave up 2 bases and J gave up 2 bases, with 20 bases separating them. This CDR3 is built from 18 residues. The germline V gene encodes CDR1 SGHTA and CDR2 FQGNSA.

The chain combines TRBV12-3 or TRBV12-4 with TRBJ2-7; 13 bases are shared with TRBD2. V shed 8 bases and J 9 bases; nucleotides not matched to a gene: 7. The CDR3 has 13 residues. CDR3 DNA: TGTGCCAGCCTGACTAGCGGGGGGCTTTTGCAGTACTTC. It is translated as CASLTSGGLLQYF.

J is TRBJ1-1 and V is TRBV6-6; D perhaps matches TRBD1 (6 bases). The CDR3 covers 15 residues. Germline loops: CDR1 MNHNY, CDR2 SVGAGI (reference sequence). The V end was cut by 7 bases, the J end by 4 bases, with 19 bases between. The DNA for the CDR3 is TGTGCCAGCACCGGATACAGGGAAGGAATCACTGAAGCTTTCTTT. Protein: CASTGYREGITEAFF.

This chain links TRBV15 with TRBJ2-2; D might be TRBD1 (6 bases). The CDR3 covers 14 residues. Trimming took 0 bases from V and 5 from J, leaving 7 bases between them. Germline-derived CDR1 and CDR2 are LNHNV and YYDKDF (reference sequence). As DNA, the CDR3 is TGTGCCACCAGCAGAGATCAGGGGACCGGGGAGCTGTTTTTT. This codes for CATSRDQGTGELFF.

This CDR3 is CASSLGLANQETQYF. The CDR3 nucleotides read TGCGCCAGCAGCTTGGGGCTAGCGAACCAAGAGACCCAGTACTTC. The chain uses TRBV5-1 and TRBJ2-5; D perhaps matches TRBD2 (6 bases). CDR1 and CDR2 from the germline V gene are SGHRS and YFSETQ. Trimming took 0 bases from V and 0 from J, leaving 9 bases between them. The CDR3 has 15 residues.

V is TRBV6-5 and J is TRBJ1-3; weak D call: TRBD1 (5 bases). The V end was cut by 7 bases, the J end by 0 bases, with 13 bases between. Germline assignment: CDR1 MNHEY and CDR2 SVGAGI. The CDR3 totals 15 residues. The CDR3 DNA reads TGTGCCAGCACCTCCGACAGTCGCTCTGGAAACACCATATATTTT. Its protein product is CASTSDSRSGNTIYF.

V is TRBV29-1 and J is TRBJ1-2; 9 bases are shared with TRBD1. Germline CDR1 SQVTM, CDR2 ANQGSEA. J lost 8 bases, V lost 7 bases, and 5 bases had no gene match. This CDR3 spans 11 amino acids. In nucleotides, the CDR3 is TGCAGCGCCCCACAGGGGGCAGGCTACACCTTC. This encodes CSAPQGAGYTF.

The rearrangement links TRBV14 to TRBJ2-7, with TRBD2 matching 11 bases. The CDR3 loop spans 17 amino acids. The ends lost 1 base at V and 4 bases at J; junction bases unmatched: 9. The germline CDR1 and CDR2 sequences are SGHDN and FVKESK. The CDR3 loop is CASSQAGQGLAVYEQYF. CDR3 nucleotide sequence: TGTGCCAGCAGCCAAGCGGGCCAGGGACTAGCGGTTTACGAGCAGTACTTC.

The V gene is TRBV11-3, the J gene TRBJ2-1, with TRBD1 matching 10 bases. The CDR3 loop spans 14 amino acids. Per the germline V gene, CDR1 is SGHNT and CDR2 is YENEEA. V was pared by 6 bases and J by 7 bases, with 6 bases of the junction left unmatched. CDR3 protein: CASSSGTGDNEQFF. The CDR3 region has the DNA TGTGCCAGCAGTTCCGGGACAGGGGATAATGAGCAGTTCTTC.

The chain has TRBV5-4 and TRBJ2-2, with TRBD2 matching over 8 bases. CDR1 is SGHNT, CDR2 YYREEE, per germline (reference sequence). The CDR3 has 16 residues. V lost 0 bases to trimming and J lost 7 bases; unmatched junction nucleotides: 8. The CDR3 loop is CASSLDLGLAGGELFF. The CDR3 coding sequence is TGTGCCAGCAGCTTGGACTTAGGACTAGCTGGCGGGGAGCTGTTTTTT.

The chain carries TRBV7-9 and TRBJ1-5, with 9 positions matching TRBD1. Germline CDR1 is SEHNR and CDR2 is FQNEAQ (reference sequence). This CDR3 is built from 12 residues. DNA of the CDR3: TGTGCGACAGGGGGGGACGATCAGCCCCAGCATTTT. Its protein is CATGGDDQPQHF. Full variable domain (outside the CDR3, taken from reference TRBV7-9 and TRBJ1-5): DTGVSQNPRHKITKRGQNVTFRCDPISEHNRLYWYRQTLGQGPEFLTYFQNEAQLEKSRLLSDRFSAERPKGSFSTLEIQRTEQGDSAMYLCATGGDDQPQHFGDGTRLSIL.

The chain links TRBV11-2 to TRBJ1-4; possible D gene TRBD1, 6 bases. V lost 1 base, J lost 4 bases, and 10 bases lay in between. CDR3 size: 15 residues. The germline V gene has CDR1 SGHAT and CDR2 FQNNGV. In nucleotides, the CDR3 is TGTGCCAGCAGCTTAGCGGGGGGCCTTAATGAAAAACTGTTTTTT. Amino acid sequence: CASSLAGGLNEKLFF.

CDR3 in DNA: TGTGCCAGTACCGCCGGGACAGGGCCTGGAAACACCATATATTTT. As protein: CASTAGTGPGNTIYF. The chain has TRBV19 and TRBJ1-3; 9 bases align to TRBD1. Germline V gene lookup returns CDR1 LNHDA and CDR2 SQIVND (reference sequence). Trimming at V came to 7 bases and at J to 2 bases, leaving 6 bases not matched to a gene. The length of the CDR3 is 15 residues.

The table lists this clone with a count of one. The chain uses TRBV27 and TRBJ2-7; TRBD2 aligns across 9 bases. The CDR3 totals 15 residues. The germline V gene encodes CDR1 MNHEY and CDR2 SMNVEV (reference sequence). V lost 1 base to trimming and J lost 6 bases; unmatched junction nucleotides: 7. The CDR3 is CASSLFGTSLTEQYF. The CDR3 region has the DNA TGTGCCAGCAGTTTATTTGGGACTAGCCTCACCGAGCAGTACTTC.

The rearrangement joins TRBV4-1 to TRBJ1-4; D perhaps matches TRBD1 (6 bases). Trimming took off 0 bases at V and 7 bases at J, with 12 bases between the two ends. Germline V gene lookup returns CDR1 MGHRA and CDR2 YSYEKL. This CDR3 is 15 amino acids long. The DNA for the CDR3 is TGCGCCAGCAGCCAAGACAGGGGTTACTCTGAAAAACTGTTTTTT. As protein: CASSQDRGYSEKLFF.

J is TRBJ2-7 and V is TRBV6-1; 7 nucleotides agree with TRBD1. The CDR3 runs 16 residues. The V gene's germline CDR1 is MNHNS and CDR2 SASEGT. V trimming: 0 bases; J trimming: 0 bases; junction bases outside the gene matches: 5. Here the CDR3 DNA reads TGTGCCAGCAGTGAAGCAGGGACAGTACCCTCCTACGAGCAGTACTTC. Protein product: CASSEAGTVPSYEQYF.

V and J are TRBV6-5 and TRBJ2-7; 7 nucleotides align to TRBD2. CDR1 MNHEY and CDR2 SVGAGI come from the germline V gene. The CDR3 consists of 14 residues. The trim removed 4 bases at V and 2 bases at J, leaving 5 bases unmatched. CDR3 amino acids: CASSFSGLPYEQYF. The CDR3 bases are TGTGCCAGCAGTTTTTCGGGACTACCCTACGAGCAGTACTTC.

The chain recombines TRBV2 with TRBJ1-1; D perhaps matches TRBD1 (5 bases). CDR3 length: 15 residues. The V gene lost 6 bases and the J gene lost 4 bases, with 18 bases spanning the gap. Per the germline V gene, CDR1 is SNHLY and CDR2 is FYNNEI. In DNA, the CDR3 is TGTGCCAGCAGAAAATCGGGGGGATGGGGCACTGAAGCTTTCTTT. Protein product: CASRKSGGWGTEAFF.

The chain employs TRBV10-3 and TRBJ2-3; the match to TRBD1 covers 10 bases. The CDR3 extends over 15 amino acids. Germline V gives CDR1 ENHRY, CDR2 SYGVKD. V shed 4 bases, J shed 3 bases, and the junction held 4 bases outside the gene matches. For the CDR3, the DNA is TGTGCCATCAGTGGACCGGGACAGGGGACAGATACGCAGTATTTT. It specifies CAISGPGQGTDTQYF.

This clone occurred a few times. The V call is TRBV6-4, the J call TRBJ2-2; D possibly corresponds to TRBD1 (6 bases). Per the germline V gene, CDR1 is MRHNA and CDR2 is SNTAGT. Trimming left V 4 bases short and J 5 bases short, with 17 bases between. The CDR3 extends over 16 amino acids. CDR3 loop: CASSGRGPVRTGELFF. The CDR3 DNA reads TGTGCCAGCAGTGGCAGGGGCCCGGTGAGGACCGGGGAGCTGTTTTTT.

Worth noting for this clone: Other nucleotide sequences in the sample specify the same CDR3. The chain links TRBV6-5 to TRBJ1-2; no reliable D call. Germline V gene data show CDR1 as MNHEY and CDR2 as SVGAGI. The CDR3 is 15 residues long. With 0 bases removed from V and 4 bases from J, the gap between germline ends came to 12 bases. The CDR3 sequence is CASSYSGDTFYGYTF. CDR3 in DNA: TGTGCCAGCAGTTACTCGGGAGACACGTTCTATGGCTACACCTTC.

The sample holds one count of this clone. The rearrangement joins TRBV27 to TRBJ2-2; TRBD1 matches 10 bases. This CDR3 has 15 residues. J was trimmed by 5 bases and V by 10 bases; bases with no gene match: 10. Germline CDR1 MNHEY, CDR2 SMNVEV (reference sequence). CDR3 nucleotide sequence: TGTGCCACCCGGCCTGACAGGGGGCGAACCGGGGAGCTGTTTTTT. Its protein product is CATRPDRGRTGELFF.

The chain is built from TRBV2 and TRBJ2-6, with unresolved D. CDR1 and CDR2 (germline): SNHLY, FYNNEI. V was shortened by 7 bases and J by 0 bases, with 7 bases between the two germline ends. The CDR3 is 14 amino acids. CDR3 in amino acids: CASNFYSGANVLTF. The CDR3 coding sequence is TGTGCCAGCAATTTTTACTCTGGGGCCAACGTCCTGACTTTC. The full variable domain, with the rest looked up from reference TRBV2 and TRBJ2-6, is EPEVTQTPSHQVTQMGQEVILRCVPISNHLYFYWYRQILGQKVEFLVSFYNNEISEKSEIFDDQFSVERPDGSNFTLKIRSTKLEDSAMYFCASNFYSGANVLTFGAGSRLTVL.

The chain's CDR3 is CASSPETGGWGNQPQHF. CDR3 DNA sequence: TGTGCCAGCTCACCAGAGACAGGGGGCTGGGGCAATCAGCCCCAGCATTTT. The V and J genes are TRBV18 and TRBJ1-5; 10 nucleotides line up with TRBD1. Trimming cost V 2 bases and J 2 bases; bases outside gene matches: 6. The CDR3 contains 17 residues. The germline CDR1 and CDR2 sequences are KGHSH and LQKENI.

The gene calls are TRBV21-1 and TRBJ2-2; the tabulated D call, TRBD2, remains unverified against the DNA. TRBV21-1 is designated a pseudogene. The CDR3 extends over 15 amino acids. For the CDR3, the DNA is TGTGCCAGCAGCCGGGGGAGAGGGAGGCCCGGGGAGCTGTTTTTT. Its translation is CASSRGRGRPGELFF.